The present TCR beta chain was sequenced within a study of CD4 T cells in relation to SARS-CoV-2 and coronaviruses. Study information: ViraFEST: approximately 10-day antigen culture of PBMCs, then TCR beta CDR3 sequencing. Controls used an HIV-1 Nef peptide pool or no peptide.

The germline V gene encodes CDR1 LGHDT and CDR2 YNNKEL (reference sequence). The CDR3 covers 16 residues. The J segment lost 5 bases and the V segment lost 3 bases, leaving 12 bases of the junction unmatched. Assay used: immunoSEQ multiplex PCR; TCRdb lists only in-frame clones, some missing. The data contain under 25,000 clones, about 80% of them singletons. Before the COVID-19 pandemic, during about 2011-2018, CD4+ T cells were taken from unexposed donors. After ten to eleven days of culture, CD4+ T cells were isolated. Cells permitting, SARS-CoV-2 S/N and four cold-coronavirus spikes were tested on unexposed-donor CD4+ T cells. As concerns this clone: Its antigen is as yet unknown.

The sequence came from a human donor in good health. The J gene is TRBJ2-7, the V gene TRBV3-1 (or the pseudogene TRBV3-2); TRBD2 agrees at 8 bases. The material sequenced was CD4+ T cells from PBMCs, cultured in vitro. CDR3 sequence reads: CASSHPTAGEGDEQYF. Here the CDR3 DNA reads TGTGCCAGCAGCCACCCCACAGCGGGAGAAGGCGACGAGCAGTACTTC.